This entry features one T cell receptor (beta chain) sequence. The antigen remains unidentified. Germline V gene data show CDR1 as MNHEY and CDR2 as SVGEGT. This CDR3 has 16 residues. After removal of 7 bases from V and 8 bases from J, the junction contained 16 bases not matched to a gene. Reared together, all three twin pairs probably met the same infectious agents and vaccines. The data were obtained in a study of identical twins' blood T cells. Study summary: Roughly 12 libraries, six alpha and six beta, gave around 48 million reads.

MiXCR, run by TCRdb on the 5' RACE reads, gives a single entry per CDR3 protein. This sample has 350,000 to 400,000 distinct CDR3 sequences, with over 25% found just once. Findings and limits, study-wide: Top TCRbeta clonotypes were shared more with twin than unrelated donors.

The chain recombines TRBV6-2 or TRBV6-3 with TRBJ2-1; 8 bases are a match to TRBD2. This receptor was identified in a woman aged 18 to 55 in good health. The material sequenced was PBMCs. For the CDR3, the DNA is TGTGCCAGCACCAACCCAGTGGGACTAGGGGTCTATGAGCAGTTCTTC. As protein: CASTNPVGLGVYEQFF.